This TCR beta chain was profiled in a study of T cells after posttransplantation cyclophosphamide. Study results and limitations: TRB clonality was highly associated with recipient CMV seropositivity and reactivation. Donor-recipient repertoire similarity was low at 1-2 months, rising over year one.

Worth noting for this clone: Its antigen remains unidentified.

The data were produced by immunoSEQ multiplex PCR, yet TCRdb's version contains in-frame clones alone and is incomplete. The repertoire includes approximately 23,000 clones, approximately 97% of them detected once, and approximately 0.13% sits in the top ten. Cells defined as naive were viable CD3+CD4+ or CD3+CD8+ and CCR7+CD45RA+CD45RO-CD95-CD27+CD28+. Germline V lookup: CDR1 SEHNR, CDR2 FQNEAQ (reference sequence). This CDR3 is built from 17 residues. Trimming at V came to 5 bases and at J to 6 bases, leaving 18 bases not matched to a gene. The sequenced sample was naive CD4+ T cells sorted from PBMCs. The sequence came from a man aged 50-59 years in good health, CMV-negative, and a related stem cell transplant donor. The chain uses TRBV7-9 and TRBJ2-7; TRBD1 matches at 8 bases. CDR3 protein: CASSPRGRGTGPVEQYF. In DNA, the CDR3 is TGTGCCAGCAGCCCAAGGGGACGGGGGACAGGTCCGGTCGAGCAGTACTTC.